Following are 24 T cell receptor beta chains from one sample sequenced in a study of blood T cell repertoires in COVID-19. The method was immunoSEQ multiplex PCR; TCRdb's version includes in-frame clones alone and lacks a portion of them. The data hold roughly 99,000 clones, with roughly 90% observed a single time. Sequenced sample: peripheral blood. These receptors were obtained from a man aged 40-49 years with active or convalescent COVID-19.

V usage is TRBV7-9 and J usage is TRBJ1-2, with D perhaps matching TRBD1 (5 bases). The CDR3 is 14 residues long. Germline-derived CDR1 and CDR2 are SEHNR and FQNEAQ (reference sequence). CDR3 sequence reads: CVSGRGASGEGYTF. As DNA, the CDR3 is TGTGTCTCAGGACGAGGGGCCTCGGGGGAAGGCTACACCTTC. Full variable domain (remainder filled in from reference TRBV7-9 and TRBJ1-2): DTGVSQNPRHKITKRGQNVTFRCDPISEHNRLYWYRQTLGQGPEFLTYFQNEAQLEKSRLLSDRFSAERPKGSFSTLEIQRTEQGDSAMYLCVSGRGASGEGYTFGSGTRLTVV.

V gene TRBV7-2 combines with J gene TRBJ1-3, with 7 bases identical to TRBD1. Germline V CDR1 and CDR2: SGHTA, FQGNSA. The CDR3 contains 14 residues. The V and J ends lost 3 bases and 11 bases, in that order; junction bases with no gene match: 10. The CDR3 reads CASSFSDRADPIYF. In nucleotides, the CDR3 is TGTGCCAGCAGCTTCTCTGACAGGGCGGATCCCATATATTTT.

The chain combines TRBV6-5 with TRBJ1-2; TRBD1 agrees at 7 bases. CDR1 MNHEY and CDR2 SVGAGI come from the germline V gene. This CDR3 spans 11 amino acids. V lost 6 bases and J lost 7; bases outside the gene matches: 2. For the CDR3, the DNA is TGTGCCAGCAGAGGGGGCCGTGGCTACACCTTC. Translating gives CASRGGRGYTF.

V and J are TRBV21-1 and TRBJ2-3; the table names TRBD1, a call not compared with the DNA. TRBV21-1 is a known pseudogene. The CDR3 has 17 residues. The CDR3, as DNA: TGTGCCAGCAGCAAAGATCCCGGGACAGGGCGGGCAGATACGCAGTATTTT. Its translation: CASSKDPGTGRADTQYF.

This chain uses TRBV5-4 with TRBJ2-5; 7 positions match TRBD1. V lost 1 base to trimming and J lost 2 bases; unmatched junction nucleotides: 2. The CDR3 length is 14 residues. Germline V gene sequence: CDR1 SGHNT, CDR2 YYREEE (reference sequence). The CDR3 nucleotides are TGTGCCAGCAGCTTGTCCAGGGGGCAAGAGACCCAGTACTTC. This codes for CASSLSRGQETQYF. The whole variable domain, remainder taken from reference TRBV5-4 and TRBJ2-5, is ETGVTQSPTHLIKTRGQQVTLRCSSQSGHNTVSWYQQALGQGPQFIFQYYREEENGRGNFPPRFSGLQFPNYSSELNVNALELDDSALYLCASSLSRGQETQYFGPGTRLLVL.

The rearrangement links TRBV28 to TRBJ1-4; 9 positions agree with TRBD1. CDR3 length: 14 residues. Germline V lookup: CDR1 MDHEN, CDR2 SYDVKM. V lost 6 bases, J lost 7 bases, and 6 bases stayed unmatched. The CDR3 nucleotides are TGTGCCAGCAGGAAAGACAGGGGGGGTGAAAAACTGTTTTTT. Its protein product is CASRKDRGGEKLFF.

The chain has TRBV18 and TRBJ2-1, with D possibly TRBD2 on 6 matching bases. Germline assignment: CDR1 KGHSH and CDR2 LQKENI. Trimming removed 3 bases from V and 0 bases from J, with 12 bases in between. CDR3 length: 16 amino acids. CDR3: CASSPGGASSYNEQFF. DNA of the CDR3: TGTGCCAGCTCACCCGGCGGGGCCAGCTCCTACAATGAGCAGTTCTTC.

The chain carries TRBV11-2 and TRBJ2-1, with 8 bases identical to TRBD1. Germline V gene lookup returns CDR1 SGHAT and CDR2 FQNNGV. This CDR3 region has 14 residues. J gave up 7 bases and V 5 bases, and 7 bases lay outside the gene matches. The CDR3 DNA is TGTGCCAGCAGCAAGAGACAGGGGTGGAATGAGCAGTTCTTC. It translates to CASSKRQGWNEQFF.

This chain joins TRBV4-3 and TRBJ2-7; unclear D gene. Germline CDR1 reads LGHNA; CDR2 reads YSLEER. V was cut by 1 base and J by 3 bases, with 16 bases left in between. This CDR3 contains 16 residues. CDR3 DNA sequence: TGCGCCAGCAGCCAAGGCTTCGAGAATACCCTCTACGAGCAGTACTTC. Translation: CASSQGFENTLYEQYF.

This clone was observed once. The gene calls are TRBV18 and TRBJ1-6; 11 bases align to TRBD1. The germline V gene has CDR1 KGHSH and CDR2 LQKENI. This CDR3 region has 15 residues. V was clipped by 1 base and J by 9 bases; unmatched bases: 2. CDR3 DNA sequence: TGTGCCAGCTCACCACTCGGGACAGGGGGTTCACCCCTCCACTTT. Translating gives CASSPLGTGGSPLHF.

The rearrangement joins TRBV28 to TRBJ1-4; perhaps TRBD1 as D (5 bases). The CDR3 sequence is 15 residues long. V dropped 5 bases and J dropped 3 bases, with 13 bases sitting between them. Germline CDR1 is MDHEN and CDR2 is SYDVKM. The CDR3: CASSPWGSANEKLFF. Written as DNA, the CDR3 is TGTGCCAGCAGTCCGTGGGGCTCTGCTAATGAAAAACTGTTTTTT. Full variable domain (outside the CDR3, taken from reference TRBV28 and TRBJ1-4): DVKVTQSSRYLVKRTGEKVFLECVQDMDHENMFWYRQDPGLGLRLIYFSYDVKMKEKGDIPEGYSVSREKKERFSLILESASTNQTSMYLCASSPWGSANEKLFFGSGTQLSVL.

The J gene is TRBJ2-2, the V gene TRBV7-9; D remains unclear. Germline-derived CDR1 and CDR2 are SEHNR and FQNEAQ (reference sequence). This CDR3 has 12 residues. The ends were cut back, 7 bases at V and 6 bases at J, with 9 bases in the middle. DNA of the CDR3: TGTGCCAGCACGGCGGTCCCCGGGGAGCTGTTTTTT. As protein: CASTAVPGELFF.

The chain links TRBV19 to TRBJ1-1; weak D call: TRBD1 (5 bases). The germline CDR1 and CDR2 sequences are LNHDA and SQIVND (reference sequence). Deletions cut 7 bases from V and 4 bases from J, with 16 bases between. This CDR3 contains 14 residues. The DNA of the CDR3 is TGTGCCAGTACCGTACCGGGGGGGGGCACTGAAGCTTTCTTT. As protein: CASTVPGGGTEAFF.

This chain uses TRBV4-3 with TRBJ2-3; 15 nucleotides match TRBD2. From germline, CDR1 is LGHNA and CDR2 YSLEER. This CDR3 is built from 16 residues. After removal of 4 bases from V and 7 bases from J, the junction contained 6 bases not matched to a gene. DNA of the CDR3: TGCGCCAGCAGCCCTGGGACTAGCGGGAGGTTAAATACGCAGTATTTT. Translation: CASSPGTSGRLNTQYF.

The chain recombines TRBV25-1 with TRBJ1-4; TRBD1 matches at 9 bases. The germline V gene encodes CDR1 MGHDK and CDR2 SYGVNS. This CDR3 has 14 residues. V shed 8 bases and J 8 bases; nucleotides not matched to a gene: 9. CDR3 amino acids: CASGTGKGKEKLFF. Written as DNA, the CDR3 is TGTGCCAGCGGGACAGGGAAGGGAAAAGAAAAACTGTTTTTT. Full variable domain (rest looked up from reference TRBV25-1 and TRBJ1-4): EADIYQTPRYLVIGTGKKITLECSQTMGHDKMYWYQQDPGMELHLIHYSYGVNSTEKGDLSSESTVSRIRTEHFPLTLESARPSHTSQYLCASGTGKGKEKLFFGSGTQLSVL.

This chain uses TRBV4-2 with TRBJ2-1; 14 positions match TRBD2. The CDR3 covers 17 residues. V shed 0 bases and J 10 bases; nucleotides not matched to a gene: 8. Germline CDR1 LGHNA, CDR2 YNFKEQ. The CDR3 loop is CASSQEDGLAGGPEQFF. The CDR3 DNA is TGTGCCAGCAGCCAAGAAGATGGACTAGCGGGAGGACCCGAGCAGTTCTTC.

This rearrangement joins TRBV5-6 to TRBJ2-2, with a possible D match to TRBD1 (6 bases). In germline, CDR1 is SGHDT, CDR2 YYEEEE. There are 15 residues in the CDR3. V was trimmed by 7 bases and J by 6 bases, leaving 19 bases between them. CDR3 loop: CASGIDRISAGELFF. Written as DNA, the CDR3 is TGTGCCAGCGGGATAGACAGGATTTCGGCCGGGGAGCTGTTTTTT. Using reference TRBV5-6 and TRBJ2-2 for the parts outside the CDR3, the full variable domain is DAGVTQSPTHLIKTRGQQVTLRCSPKSGHDTVSWYQQALGQGPQFIFQYYEEEERQRGNFPDRFSGHQFPNYSSELNVNALLLGDSALYLCASGIDRISAGELFFGEGSRLTVL.

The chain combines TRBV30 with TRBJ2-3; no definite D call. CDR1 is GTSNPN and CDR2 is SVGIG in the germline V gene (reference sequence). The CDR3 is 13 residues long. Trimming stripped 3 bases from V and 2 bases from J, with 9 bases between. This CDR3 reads CAWSLPVTDTQYF. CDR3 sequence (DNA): TGTGCCTGGAGCCTCCCAGTCACAGATACGCAGTATTTT.

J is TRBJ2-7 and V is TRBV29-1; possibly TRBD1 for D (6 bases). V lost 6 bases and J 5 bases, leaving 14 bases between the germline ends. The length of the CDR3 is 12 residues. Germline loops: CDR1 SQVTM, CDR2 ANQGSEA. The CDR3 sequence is CSVGDTRNEQYF. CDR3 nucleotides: TGCAGCGTCGGGGACACCCGGAACGAGCAGTACTTC.

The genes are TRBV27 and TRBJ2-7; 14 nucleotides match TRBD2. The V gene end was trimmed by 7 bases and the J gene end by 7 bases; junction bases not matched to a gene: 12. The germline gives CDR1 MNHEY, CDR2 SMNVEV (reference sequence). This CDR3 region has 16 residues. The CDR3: CASTIRPGTSGSEQYF. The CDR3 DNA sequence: TGTGCCAGCACCATCCGCCCCGGGACTAGCGGGAGTGAGCAGTACTTC.

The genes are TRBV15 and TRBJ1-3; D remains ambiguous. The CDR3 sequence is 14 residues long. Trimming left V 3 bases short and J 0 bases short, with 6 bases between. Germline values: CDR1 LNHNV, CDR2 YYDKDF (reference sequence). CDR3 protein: CATSRQYSGNTIYF. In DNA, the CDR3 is TGTGCCACCAGCAGGCAGTACTCTGGAAACACCATATATTTT.

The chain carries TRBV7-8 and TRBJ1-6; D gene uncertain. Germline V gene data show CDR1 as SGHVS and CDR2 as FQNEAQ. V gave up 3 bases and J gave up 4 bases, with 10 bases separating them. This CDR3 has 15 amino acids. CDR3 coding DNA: TGTGCCAGCAGCTTGTGGCAGACTTATAATTCACCCCTCCACTTT. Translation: CASSLWQTYNSPLHF.

CDR3 sequence: CASSLLQGNGNTIYF. DNA for the CDR3: TGTGCCAGCAGTCTGCTGCAGGGTAATGGAAACACCATATATTTT. The J gene is TRBJ1-3, the V gene TRBV28; TRBD1 might be the D (5 bases). The CDR3 has 15 residues. Trimming shortened V by 5 bases and J by 3 bases, and 14 bases separated the two germline ends. Germline assignment: CDR1 MDHEN and CDR2 SYDVKM.

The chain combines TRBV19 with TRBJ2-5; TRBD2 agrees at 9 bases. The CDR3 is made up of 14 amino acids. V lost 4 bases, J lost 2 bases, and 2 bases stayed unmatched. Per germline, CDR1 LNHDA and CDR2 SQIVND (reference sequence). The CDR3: CASSSLAGQETQYF. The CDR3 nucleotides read TGTGCCAGTAGTAGCCTAGCGGGACAAGAGACCCAGTACTTC.